The clone carrying this TCR beta chain was seen repeatedly, ten times or more. Antigen unknown. Any patient presenting with uncontrolled infection, other autoimmune disease, pregnancy or lactation was left out. PBMCs were derived from around 10 ml fresh peripheral blood. This entry comes from a study of T cells in Graves' hyperthyroidism and ophthalmopathy. The CDR3 sequence is 18 residues long. Per germline, CDR1 SGHAT and CDR2 FQNNGV. Deletions cut 6 bases from V and 4 bases from J, with 28 bases between. Whole-study findings and limits: Appearing also in blood were most of the thyroid clonotypes expanded above 0.001.

Amplification targeted TCR beta CDR3 regions from RNA transcripts. An initial round of RT-PCR targeting the TCR CDR3 relied on the HTBI primer set. TCRdb independently ran MiXCR on the multiplex PCR reads; one entry per CDR3 protein. The sample yields about 360,000 distinct CDR3 sequences, 15% to 20% seen once. The source is a woman younger than 35 with Graves' hyperthyroidism. The chain carries TRBV11-2 and TRBJ2-7; D might be TRBD1 (6 bases). Sequenced: blood. In nucleotides, the CDR3 is TGTGCCAGCAGTTTGGACAGCTTGCGAATGACTCGGAGTTACGAGCAGTACTTC. Translation gives CASSLDSLRMTRSYEQYF.